The subject of this entry is one TCR beta chain. What it binds is not known. Libraries were prepared by immunoSEQ multiplex PCR; TCRdb keeps only in-frame clonotypes and omits some of them. The sample yields about 140,000 clones, approximately 88% seen once. V dropped 2 bases and J dropped 5 bases, with 18 bases sitting between them. The CDR3 is 16 amino acids. Germline loops: CDR1 LNHDA, CDR2 SQIVND (reference sequence). The data derive from a study of T cell responses to AZD1222 COVID-19 vaccine. Findings and caveats of the study: Targeting of unmutated variant regions was reportedly seen in nearly half of spike-specific TCRs. Vaccine-associated CD4 TCRs ranged over spike, dominating at 160-218 and 743-854.

The clonotype was recovered from an adult in good health. The sample here was peripheral blood, taken on day 0 of AZD1222 vaccination. This chain links TRBV19 with TRBJ2-5, with D possibly matching TRBD1 (5 bases). CDR3 sequence reads: CASSIPSGILWETQYF. The CDR3 coding sequence is TGTGCCAGTAGTATACCGTCAGGGATCTTGTGGGAGACCCAGTACTTC.